This T cell receptor beta chain was sequenced during a study of T cell responses to AZD1222 COVID-19 vaccine (TCRdb year 2021). Background on the whole study: Because spike-specific TCR depth and breadth did not differ between the two schedules, AZD1222 recipients who got a second dose at roughly 4 weeks were pooled with those who got a second dose at roughly 12 weeks. A total of 230 or so trial participants underwent TCR sequencing, of whom 207 received two doses of AZD1222 and 26 received two doses of the MenACWY control vaccine. Trial participants were enrolled by age into subgroups of 18-55, 56-69 and 70-plus years, and about 150, 27 and 61 TCR-sequenced participants, respectively, were included in these subgroups. Study-level results and caveats: CD4 TCRs associated with the vaccine covered the entire spike protein, and the dominant responses were in regions 160-218 and 743-854. Most participants were white British and females outnumbered males, and the authors suggested that clonal diversity may have been underestimated. Epitopes outside the regions mutated in the B.1.351 and B.1.1.7 variants were reportedly recognized by nearly half of the unique spike-specific TCRs. Conclusions about previously exposed vaccinees were limited because only six AZD1222 recipients were SARS-CoV-2 seropositive at baseline. Because no samples from the day 14 peak response were available, repertoires could be characterized only after the peak T cell response. Spike-specific TCR breadth and depth rose significantly after two AZD1222 doses compared with day 0 and with MenACWY recipients. In the small 56-69-year group, the increase in depth fell short of significance, most likely because of low power.

The germline V and J ends show losses of 7 bases and 7 bases respectively, and no gene match explains 6 bases of the junction. Per the germline V gene (reference sequence), LNHDA is the CDR1 and SQIVND is the CDR2. Including cysteine and phenylalanine, the CDR3 has 14 amino acids. Only the CDR3 region is kept as DNA, spanning 42 bases read in frame from base 1. The meaning of the sample's time point label: baseline before first vaccination. The vaccinee samples were drawn from two UK trials, COV001 and COV002, one of which was a single-blind randomized controlled phase 2/3 trial testing AZD1222 (ChAdOx1 nCoV-19) in healthy adults. For TCRbeta chain sequencing, PBMC samples from trial participants were taken at day 0 and at day 28 after the second dose. The CDR3 regions of human TCRbeta chains were analyzed by immunosequencing. The authors' analysis ran thus. TCRs in the repertoires were matched against a reference library of SARS-CoV-2-specific TCRs that had been generated with the MIRA antigen-specificity platform. Breadth was defined as the fraction of unique TCRs that were SARS-CoV-2-associated, and depth was defined as the fraction of total T cells that were SARS-CoV-2-associated. Using the MIRA data, every spike-specific TCR was mapped to the spike region that the TCR reacted to and assigned to either a CD4 or a CD8 class. Log10-transformed breadth and depth values were compared by one-way ANOVA with Sidak's multiple comparisons tests. TCRdb re-hosts the immuneACCESS table, in-frame sequences only. Its copies lack some clones; in the studies checked, an unresolved V gene accounts for under half of them, and the cause for the rest is not known. V and J calls and clone size are as listed in that table; D and trimming were resolved from the DNA. A total of 80,000 or so clones appear in this sample, 70% to 90% of them only once. Approximately 1.5% of the sample is held by the ten biggest clonotypes.

Concerning this clone itself: Its target antigen remains unknown. Base qualities are not recorded, but no much larger clone differs from it by a single base.

The starting material was peripheral blood, obtained on day 0 of AZD1222 vaccination. The rearranged segments are TRBV19 and TRBJ2-1; 11 nucleotides in the junction match TRBD2. This sequence originates from an adult in good health. The DNA is as follows: TGTGCCAGTACGCGGACTAGCGGGTCAAATGAGCAGTTCTTC. This translates into CASTRTSGSNEQFF.